This T cell receptor beta chain was sequenced for a study of lymphopenia after photon versus proton radiotherapy. This CDR3 contains 11 residues. Germline loops: CDR1 SNHLY, CDR2 FYNNEI. V lost 7 bases and J 6 bases, leaving 10 bases between the germline ends. This clone occurred a few times. Clones were read by immunoSEQ multiplex PCR, and TCRdb kept only the in-frame ones, dropping some. The profile shows approximately 30,000 clones, about 81% of them singletons. The sequences come from peripheral blood, collected from a patient treated with photon-based radiotherapy. The sequence came from a man aged 45-65 years with gastric cancer. This chain joins TRBV2 and TRBJ2-7; D unclear. CDR3 sequence: CASKRVAEQYF. In DNA, the CDR3 is TGTGCCAGCAAAAGGGTCGCCGAGCAGTACTTC.